These 24 T cell receptor beta chains were sequenced from one sample in a study of cytomegalovirus exposure and HLA in healthy donors. Profiled with immunoSEQ multiplex PCR; TCRdb holds only in-frame clones, not every one. The data hold approximately 200,000 clones, with approximately 88% observed a single time. Sequencing used PBMCs. All receptors derive from a man younger than 35 in good health and CMV-seropositive.

The gene calls are TRBV9 and TRBJ1-4; D is unclear. Germline CDR1 and CDR2: SGDLS and YYNGEE. This CDR3 is 14 amino acids long. V was cut by 4 bases and J by 8 bases, with 15 bases left in between. The CDR3 here is CASSPRDVGEKLFF. In DNA, the CDR3 is TGTGCCAGCAGCCCCCGAGACGTCGGGGAAAAACTGTTTTTT.

The chain has TRBV19 and TRBJ2-1, with 15 positions matching TRBD2. The CDR3 is made up of 19 amino acids. J gave up 5 bases and V 5 bases, and 13 bases lay outside the gene matches. Per the germline V gene, CDR1 is LNHDA and CDR2 is SQIVND (reference sequence). CDR3 sequence reads: CASSLRTSGRGGYNNEQFF. The DNA of the CDR3 is TGTGCCAGTAGTCTCCGGACTAGCGGGAGGGGGGGATATAACAATGAGCAGTTCTTC.

This chain uses TRBV4-2 with TRBJ1-2; 7 bases are shared with TRBD1. Germline V gives CDR1 LGHNA, CDR2 YNFKEQ. The CDR3 runs 13 residues. V lost 1 base to trimming and J lost 4 bases; unmatched junction nucleotides: 0. The DNA of the CDR3 is TGTGCCAGCAGCCAAGGGGACAGCTATGGCTACACCTTC. Amino acid sequence: CASSQGDSYGYTF.

This chain uses TRBV5-1 with TRBJ2-3, with D uncertain. The ends were cut back, 0 bases at V and 0 bases at J, with 8 bases in the middle. There are 15 residues in the CDR3. Per the germline V gene, CDR1 is SGHRS and CDR2 is YFSETQ. This CDR3 is CASSLDLSSTDTQYF. The CDR3 bases are TGCGCCAGCAGCTTGGACTTATCTAGCACAGATACGCAGTATTTT.

The rearrangement links TRBV4-3 to TRBJ2-7; the match to TRBD2 covers 8 bases. CDR1 LGHNA and CDR2 YSLEER come from the germline V gene. V was pared by 0 bases and J by 5 bases, with 9 bases of the junction left unmatched. This CDR3 contains 16 residues. The CDR3 DNA follows: TGCGCCAGCAGCCAAGAGTCCGCACTAGCGGTTCACGAGCAGTACTTC. This gives the protein CASSQESALAVHEQYF.

The gene calls are TRBV28 and TRBJ1-5, with D possibly TRBD1 on 5 matching bases. Between the trimmed V and J ends, which lost 7 bases and 8 bases, there was a span of 18 bases. CDR3 length: 14 residues. Germline assignment: CDR1 MDHEN and CDR2 SYDVKM. For the CDR3, the DNA is TGTGCCAGCACCAACAGACGGGGGGACGAGCCCCAGCATTTT. Its protein product is CASTNRRGDEPQHF.

The rearrangement uses TRBV9 and TRBJ2-2; 8 bases are a match to TRBD1. Germline V CDR1 and CDR2: SGDLS, YYNGEE. CDR3 length: 13 residues. Trimming at V came to 3 bases and at J to 13 bases, leaving 8 bases not matched to a gene. CDR3: CASSASQGGGLFF. The CDR3 DNA reads as TGTGCCAGCAGCGCCTCACAGGGGGGAGGGCTGTTTTTT. Together with reference TRBV9 and TRBJ2-2, the CDR3 gives the full variable domain: DSGVTQTPKHLITATGQRVTLRCSPRSGDLSVYWYQQSLDQGLQFLIQYYNGEERAKGNILERFSAQQFPDLHSELNLSSLELGDSALYFCASSASQGGGLFFGEGSRLTVL.

This clone was detected once. The chain uses TRBV4-1 and TRBJ2-2; 7 bases are a match to TRBD1. Germline loops: CDR1 MGHRA, CDR2 YSYEKL. The CDR3 sequence is 16 residues long. The trim removed 0 bases at V and 3 bases at J, leaving 4 bases unmatched. The CDR3 spells CASSQDEGADTGELFF. Written as DNA, the CDR3 is TGCGCCAGCAGCCAAGATGAGGGGGCGGACACCGGGGAGCTGTTTTTT.

This clone was counted ten times or more. The CDR3 nucleotides are TGCGCCAGCATAGGAACTACAAGCTCCTACAATGAGCAGTTCTTC. Amino acids: CASIGTTSSYNEQFF. The chain recombines TRBV5-1 with TRBJ2-1; D is unresolved. The CDR3 sequence is 15 residues long. Trimming removed 6 bases from V and 0 bases from J, with 13 bases in between. Germline CDR1 and CDR2: SGHRS and YFSETQ.

The V gene is TRBV28, the J gene TRBJ2-3, with 7 bases that match TRBD2. The CDR3 runs to 21 residues. Trimming removed 4 bases from V and 1 base from J; junction bases left unmatched: 23. Germline CDR1 reads MDHEN; CDR2 reads SYDVKM. CDR3 DNA sequence: TGTGCCAGCAGTTACAGCGCGGGAGCGGCAGAAGACGAATTAGGCACAGATACGCAGTATTTT. Amino acids: CASSYSAGAAEDELGTDTQYF.

The V call is TRBV7-3, the J call TRBJ2-1, with a tentative D call TRBD1 (5 bases). The CDR3 has 13 amino acids. Germline V CDR1 and CDR2: SGHTA, FQGTGA. Trimming removed 5 bases from V and 10 bases from J, with 15 bases in between. The CDR3 reads CASSPDPGREQFF. As DNA, the CDR3 is TGTGCCAGCAGCCCCGATCCAGGGCGGGAGCAGTTCTTC.

The gene calls are TRBV7-9 and TRBJ2-5; 12 bases are shared with TRBD2. Losses at the gene ends were 6 bases for V and 3 bases for J; bases not matched to a gene: 8. The CDR3 consists of 16 residues. Germline-derived CDR1 and CDR2 are SEHNR and FQNEAQ (reference sequence). DNA of the CDR3: TGTGCCAGCAGTCCTAGGACTAGCGGGGTTAAAGAGACCCAGTACTTC. Translation: CASSPRTSGVKETQYF.

The chain carries TRBV27 and TRBJ2-1; 9 nucleotides align to TRBD2. Germline trimming cut 3 bases from V and 7 bases from J; bases unmatched to any gene: 7. The CDR3 runs 15 residues. CDR1 MNHEY and CDR2 SMNVEV come from the germline V gene (reference sequence). Here the CDR3 reads CASSFGAGGVNEQFF. In DNA form, the CDR3 reads TGTGCCAGCAGTTTCGGAGCGGGAGGAGTGAATGAGCAGTTCTTC.

The chain is built from TRBV30 and TRBJ1-5; TRBD1 might be the D (5 bases). V was shortened by 1 base and J by 2 bases, with 12 bases between the two germline ends. The CDR3 spans 15 residues. Germline-derived CDR1 and CDR2 are GTSNPN and SVGIG (reference sequence). CDR3 amino acids: CAWSAGGLGNQPQHF. DNA for the CDR3: TGTGCCTGGAGTGCCGGGGGACTCGGCAATCAGCCCCAGCATTTT.

V usage is TRBV7-2 and J usage is TRBJ2-6; a possible D gene is TRBD1 (6 bases). Trimming took 5 bases from V and 1 from J, leaving 18 bases between them. CDR3 size: 18 residues. The germline CDR1 and CDR2 sequences are SGHTA and FQGNSA. The CDR3 DNA is TGTGCCAGCAGCCCGTCCTTCCGTACAGGGTCTGGGGCCAACGTCCTGACTTTC. Protein: CASSPSFRTGSGANVLTF.

The chain links TRBV5-6 to TRBJ2-2; TRBD1 agrees at 9 bases. The CDR3 runs to 16 residues. Per the germline V gene, CDR1 is SGHDT and CDR2 is YYEEEE. V was pared by 4 bases and J by 4 bases, with 8 bases of the junction left unmatched. In DNA form, the CDR3 reads TGTGCCAGCAGCCCCGGCTTGGGACAGGGCACCGGGGAGCTGTTTTTT. Translating gives CASSPGLGQGTGELFF.

The chain links TRBV7-9 to TRBJ2-3; maybe TRBD2 (5 bases). V was shortened by 1 base and J by 3 bases, with 11 bases between the two germline ends. Germline V gives CDR1 SEHNR, CDR2 FQNEAQ (reference sequence). The CDR3 has 15 amino acids. The chain's CDR3 is CASSLDRDWTDTQYF. DNA of the CDR3: TGTGCCAGCAGCTTAGATCGGGATTGGACAGATACGCAGTATTTT.

This clone was counted once. The V gene is TRBV4-2, the J gene TRBJ2-2, with 10 nucleotides matching TRBD1. This CDR3 spans 16 amino acids. In germline, CDR1 is LGHNA, CDR2 YNFKEQ. Losses at the gene ends were 4 bases for V and 5 bases for J; bases not matched to a gene: 7. The chain's CDR3 is CASSPLGTGDTGELFF. CDR3 sequence (DNA): TGTGCCAGCAGCCCACTCGGGACAGGGGATACCGGGGAGCTGTTTTTT.

The J gene is TRBJ1-1, the V gene TRBV7-2, with 10 bases matching TRBD1. The germline CDR1 and CDR2 sequences are SGHTA and FQGNSA. After removal of 5 bases from V and 3 bases from J, the junction contained 3 bases not matched to a gene. This CDR3 has 14 residues. CDR3 in DNA: TGTGCCAGCAGCCCGGACAGGGGGGACACTGAAGCTTTCTTT. This sequence encodes CASSPDRGDTEAFF.

The CDR3 loop reads CASSPLAKNIQYF. CDR3 DNA sequence: TGTGCCAGCAGCCCCCTAGCCAAAAACATTCAGTACTTC. The chain carries TRBV27 and TRBJ2-4; D is undetermined. Germline V CDR1 and CDR2: MNHEY, SMNVEV (reference sequence). CDR3 size: 13 residues. V lost 6 bases to trimming and J lost 0 bases, with 6 bases between them.

CDR3 nucleotide sequence: TGCAGCGCCGGTAGCGGGAGGGCCTCCTACGAGCAGTACTTC. Translation: CSAGSGRASYEQYF. The rearrangement joins TRBV29-1 to TRBJ2-7; 11 bases fit TRBD2. The germline V gene has CDR1 SQVTM and CDR2 ANQGSEA. The CDR3 spans 14 residues. With 7 bases clipped from V and 0 bases from J, the junction kept 5 bases outside the gene matches.

The genes are TRBV2 and TRBJ2-2; possibly TRBD2 for D (6 bases). This CDR3 has 15 residues. With 0 bases removed from V and 6 bases from J, the gap between germline ends came to 11 bases. The germline V gene has CDR1 SNHLY and CDR2 FYNNEI. The chain's CDR3 is CASSEAPGGSGELFF. CDR3 DNA: TGTGCCAGCAGTGAAGCCCCTGGGGGGTCCGGGGAGCTGTTTTTT.

V is TRBV7-3 and J is TRBJ1-2; maybe TRBD1 (6 bases). Germline CDR1 reads SGHTA; CDR2 reads FQGTGA. The CDR3 runs to 17 residues. Trimming took 5 bases from V and 0 from J, leaving 19 bases between them. CDR3 loop: CASSPAPGQRTNYGYTF. CDR3 nucleotides: TGTGCCAGCAGCCCCGCCCCCGGACAGCGCACTAACTATGGCTACACCTTC.

This clone was seen just once. Other DNA variants within this sample encode the same CDR3. The chain joins TRBV14 to TRBJ2-3; D is ambiguous. In germline, CDR1 is SGHDN, CDR2 FVKESK. The CDR3 sequence is 15 residues long. V was clipped by 0 bases and J by 3 bases, with 10 bases between them. The CDR3, as DNA: TGTGCCAGCAGCCAAGATCGAGTTCGGACAGATACGCAGTATTTT. The encoded protein is CASSQDRVRTDTQYF.